Below, 28 T cell receptor beta chains from the same sample are listed, as sequenced in a study of breast tumors, draining lymph nodes, adjacent tissues (dated by TCRdb to between 2015 and 2016). The library was prepared using multiplex PCR. Sequencing was carried out with an Illumina HiSeq 2000. Clones were called with MiXCR by TCRdb after fastp trimmed the public reads at Q25, and only in-frame beta chains were retained. Every CDR3 protein is listed once, alongside the most common genes and DNA of its rows. Present in this sample are about 300,000 distinct CDR3 sequences, 30% to 35% of which were seen just once. 1.1% of the sample goes to the ten largest clones. The axillary draining lymph nodes of breast cancer patients were the source of the lymph node samples. Source material: axillary lymph node tissue. All receptors derive from a female donor with breast cancer. Some clones in this sample may be carry-over from other donors' samples.

The rearrangement links TRBV13 to TRBJ2-6; 7 nucleotides line up with TRBD2. Germline CDR1 PRHDT, CDR2 FYEKMQ (reference sequence). The J segment lost 11 bases and the V segment lost 4 bases, leaving 20 bases of the junction unmatched. This CDR3 is built from 18 residues. The CDR3 loop reads CASSSVWAGDSGTDVLTF. The CDR3 DNA sequence: TGTGCCAGCAGCTCGGTTTGGGCGGGAGACTCTGGGACCGACGTCCTGACTTTC.

Turning to this clonotype: Being one base from a much bigger clone, this may be a read error. The V gene is TRBV6-5, the J gene TRBJ2-6; TRBD1 matches at 7 bases. CDR3 length equals 15 residues. The J segment lost 2 bases and the V segment lost 7 bases, leaving 5 bases of the junction unmatched. Germline lookup yields CDR1 MNHEY and CDR2 SVGAGI. The CDR3 DNA is TGTGCCAGCAAGAGGACAGGCCCTGGGGCCAACGTCCTGACTTTC. Amino acid sequence: CASKRTGPGANVLTF.

This clonotype was observed at least ten times. This sequence joins TRBV12-3 or TRBV12-4 and TRBJ2-1; 11 bases are a match to TRBD2. J gave up 3 bases and V 8 bases, and 3 bases lay outside the gene matches. This CDR3 has 14 amino acids. CDR3 loop: CASQGLAGYNEQFF. In nucleotides, the CDR3 is TGTGCCAGCCAAGGACTAGCGGGCTACAATGAGCAGTTCTTC.

This sequence joins TRBV7-3 and TRBJ1-1; D is undetermined. CDR3 length: 16 amino acids. Germline-derived CDR1 and CDR2 are SGHTA and FQGTGA. V was trimmed by 1 base and J by 1 base, leaving 13 bases between them. The CDR3: CASSLNGGRSNTEAFF. As DNA, the CDR3 is TGTGCCAGCAGCTTAAATGGAGGACGGTCGAACACTGAAGCTTTCTTT. Combining the CDR3 with reference TRBV7-3 and TRBJ1-1 gives the whole variable domain GAGVSQTPSNKVTEKGKYVELRCDPISGHTALYWYRQSLGQGPEFLIYFQGTGAADDSGLPNDRFFAVRPEGSVSTLKIQRTERGDSAVYLCASSLNGGRSNTEAFFGQGTRLTVV.

To note about this clonotype: Being one base from a much bigger clone, this may be a read error. The gene calls are TRBV6-6 and TRBJ2-5, with D uncertain. The CDR3 spans 14 residues. Germline loops: CDR1 MNHNY, CDR2 SVGAGI (reference sequence). The CDR3 is CASSHSRFQETQYF. CDR3 bases: TGTGCCAGCAGTCACTCACGTTTCCAAGAGACCCAGTACTTC.

This clonotype was counted at least ten times. The V gene is TRBV7-9, the J gene TRBJ1-3; TRBD1 aligns across 8 bases. Looked up from germline, CDR1 is SEHNR and CDR2 is FQNEAQ (reference sequence). CDR3 length: 15 amino acids. V was pared by 3 bases and J by 7 bases, with 8 bases of the junction left unmatched. The chain's CDR3 is CASSFFGRGPNTIYF. In nucleotides, the CDR3 is TGTGCCAGCAGCTTCTTTGGCAGGGGGCCGAACACCATATATTTT.

There are a few counts of this clonotype. The V call is TRBV30, the J call TRBJ1-3; D call uncertain. The CDR3 totals 15 residues. The V gene's germline CDR1 is GTSNPN and CDR2 SVGIG (reference sequence). V was clipped by 0 bases and J by 7 bases, with 16 bases between them. The CDR3 nucleotides are TGTGCCTGGAGTGTAAAGGGAGGCGTTGGTAACACCATATATTTT. This sequence encodes CAWSVKGGVGNTIYF.

This clonotype was seen many times. This chain joins TRBV6-6 and TRBJ2-7; no definite D call. The V and J ends lost 5 bases and 7 bases respectively, with 9 bases between them. The CDR3 loop spans 11 amino acids. Germline CDR1 and CDR2: MNHNY and SVGAGI (reference sequence). The CDR3 nucleotides read TGTGCCAGCAGTCCCCTCAGGGAGCAGTACTTC. Translating gives CASSPLREQYF.

In this sample, this clonotype turned up many times. One end of the junction fails to match germline, which may point to a read error. The chain is built from TRBV7-7 and TRBJ2-1; D possibly corresponds to TRBD2 (6 bases). The CDR3 runs to 16 residues. Germline loops: CDR1 SSHAT, CDR2 FNYEAQ (reference sequence). The CDR3 protein is CASSPRDPAGTHEQFF. The CDR3 nucleotides read TGTGCTAGCAGCCCGCGGGACCCCGCCGGGACCCATGAGCAGTTCTTC.

V usage is TRBV5-1 and J usage is TRBJ1-4; 9 bases are a match to TRBD1. V lost 2 bases and J lost 8; bases outside the gene matches: 10. The CDR3 length is 16 residues. Germline CDR1 is SGHRS and CDR2 is YFSETQ. The CDR3 DNA follows: TGCGCCAGCAGCTTACAGGGGGCTGGGGGCCTCGAAAAACTGTTTTTT. It codes for CASSLQGAGGLEKLFF.

The sample holds many counts of this clonotype. V and J are TRBV6-2 or TRBV6-3 and TRBJ2-5; perhaps TRBD2 as D (5 bases). Germline values: CDR1 MNHEY, CDR2 SVGEGT. Trimming removed 7 bases from V and 7 bases from J, with 13 bases in between. CDR3 length equals 12 residues. CDR3 residues: CASKTGYTTQYF. The DNA of the CDR3 is TGTGCCAGCAAAACGGGGTACACGACCCAGTACTTC.

This clonotype was picked up many times. The chain carries TRBV6-1 and TRBJ2-5; 7 bases fit TRBD1. The CDR3 has 15 residues. Germline V CDR1 and CDR2: MNHNS, SASEGT. Losses at the gene ends were 6 bases for V and 3 bases for J; bases not matched to a gene: 10. The CDR3 bases are TGTGCCAGCAGGCGGACAGGCATGAGAGAAGAGACCCAGTACTTC. This encodes CASRRTGMREETQYF.

This clonotype showed up many times. The J gene is TRBJ1-5, the V gene TRBV7-3; 8 nucleotides align to TRBD1. With 5 bases clipped from V and 0 bases from J, the junction kept 3 bases outside the gene matches. Per the germline V gene, CDR1 is SGHTA and CDR2 is FQGTGA. The CDR3 length is 15 residues. CDR3: CASSATGGSNQPQHF. The CDR3 DNA is TGTGCCAGCAGCGCCACAGGGGGTAGCAATCAGCCCCAGCATTTT.

There are many counts of this clonotype. CDR3 amino acids: CASSLRDRPNYGYTF. The CDR3 DNA reads as TGTGCCAGCAGCCTCCGGGACCGCCCTAACTATGGCTACACCTTC. V and J are TRBV12-3 or TRBV12-4 and TRBJ1-2, with D perhaps matching TRBD1 (5 bases). The CDR3 sequence is 15 residues long. Trimming took 6 bases from V and 0 from J, leaving 14 bases between them.

This clonotype came up many times. In nucleotides, the CDR3 is TGCAGTGCTAGAGATTTGAGTTCCTACAATGAGCAGTTCTTC. Encoded protein: CSARDLSSYNEQFF. This sequence joins TRBV20-1 and TRBJ2-1; D gene uncertain. The CDR3 has 14 amino acids. The V end was cut by 0 bases, the J end by 1 base, with 7 bases between. CDR1 is DFQATT, CDR2 SNEGSKA, per germline (reference sequence).

This clonotype was counted many times. This sequence joins TRBV4-3 and TRBJ2-7; D is unclear. Germline-derived CDR1 and CDR2 are LGHNA and YSLEER. This CDR3 spans 15 amino acids. Trimming removed 0 bases at V and 3 bases at J, with 12 bases between. The CDR3 spells CASSQDRHSFYEQYF. In DNA form, the CDR3 reads TGCGCCAGCAGCCAAGATCGCCACTCGTTCTACGAGCAGTACTTC.

This clonotype was detected ten times or more. The rearrangement uses TRBV6-5 and TRBJ2-5; 11 bases are a match to TRBD2. The germline V gene has CDR1 MNHEY and CDR2 SVGAGI. CDR3 size: 15 residues. V gave up 8 bases and J gave up 5 bases; unmatched junction bases: 10. The CDR3 loop is CASGLAGGLRETQYF. CDR3 nucleotides: TGTGCCAGCGGGCTAGCGGGAGGCCTGAGGGAGACCCAGTACTTC.

This clonotype has a count of ten or more. J is TRBJ2-1 and V is TRBV19; 7 nucleotides line up with TRBD1. V lost 5 bases, J lost 7 bases, and 14 bases stayed unmatched. This CDR3 has 16 residues. The germline gives CDR1 LNHDA, CDR2 SQIVND (reference sequence). DNA for the CDR3: TGTGCCAGTAGTCCCGCAACAGGGGCCCCTTTGAATGAGCAGTTCTTC. Protein sequence: CASSPATGAPLNEQFF.

This clonotype was detected many times. The CDR3 DNA reads as TGTGCCAGTATTACCCGGGACGAACAGCCCCAGCATTTT. It is translated as CASITRDEQPQHF. This chain connects TRBV6-1 to TRBJ1-5; the D gene is possibly TRBD1 (5 bases). This CDR3 comprises 13 residues. V lost 9 bases, J lost 7 bases, and 16 bases lay in between. Germline lookup yields CDR1 MNHNS and CDR2 SASEGT.

The chain joins TRBV30 to TRBJ2-1, with 7 bases aligning to TRBD2. V shed 0 bases and J 5 bases; nucleotides not matched to a gene: 4. The CDR3 consists of 14 residues. Germline values: CDR1 GTSNPN, CDR2 SVGIG (reference sequence). This CDR3 is CAWSVASGHNEQFF. As DNA, the CDR3 is TGTGCCTGGAGTGTCGCTAGCGGCCACAATGAGCAGTTCTTC.

This clonotype was observed a handful of times. The V and J genes are TRBV28 and TRBJ1-2, with 9 bases fitting TRBD1. V lost 2 bases, J lost 7 bases, and 5 bases stayed unmatched. CDR3 length: 14 residues. Germline V gene sequence: CDR1 MDHEN, CDR2 SYDVKM. The DNA for the CDR3 is TGTGCCAGCAGTTTAAGCGACAGGGGGGGTGGCTACACCTTC. This translates into CASSLSDRGGGYTF.

Many counts were recorded for this clonotype. The chain is built from TRBV7-9 and TRBJ2-7; D is unresolved. Germline values: CDR1 SEHNR, CDR2 FQNEAQ (reference sequence). The CDR3 has 16 amino acids. Trimming stripped 0 bases from V and 1 base from J, with 13 bases between. The CDR3 DNA follows: TGTGCCAGCAGCTTAGCTCTCAATCCAGATTCCTACGAGCAGTACTTC. Translating gives CASSLALNPDSYEQYF.

The chain recombines TRBV6-2 or TRBV6-3 with TRBJ2-2, with TRBD1 matching 8 bases. Germline V gene sequence: CDR1 MNHEY, CDR2 SVGEGT. The CDR3 contains 17 residues. The junction had 6 bases not matched to a gene; V was cut back by 2 bases and J by 1 base. This chain's CDR3 is CASSYSLGTGNTGELFF. The DNA for the CDR3 is TGTGCCAGCAGTTACAGCCTGGGGACAGGGAACACCGGGGAGCTGTTTTTT.

The sample holds many counts of this clonotype. The chain is built from TRBV29-1 and TRBJ2-3, with D maybe TRBD2 (7 bases). The ends were cut back, 7 bases at V and 4 bases at J, with 15 bases in the middle. Germline CDR1 and CDR2: SQVTM and ANQGSEA. The CDR3 length is 13 residues. CDR3: CSGSRGAADTQYF. CDR3 nucleotide sequence: TGCAGCGGGAGTCGGGGGGCTGCAGATACGCAGTATTTT.

In this sample, this clonotype turned up many times. J is TRBJ2-1 and V is TRBV5-1; no clear D gene. The germline V and J ends were trimmed by 4 bases and 3 bases, with 8 bases remaining between them. The CDR3 spans 13 residues. Germline V gene sequence: CDR1 SGHRS, CDR2 YFSETQ. The CDR3 spells CASSITNYNEQFF. DNA for the CDR3: TGCGCCAGCAGCATAACAAACTACAATGAGCAGTTCTTC.

This clonotype was seen repeatedly, ten times or more. In DNA, the CDR3 is TGCGCCAGCAGCTTGCAGGGAGGCAATGAAAAACTGTTTTTT. This sequence encodes CASSLQGGNEKLFF. The chain employs TRBV5-1 and TRBJ1-4, with D possibly TRBD1 on 5 matching bases. The V gene lost 1 base and the J gene lost 5 bases, with 9 bases spanning the gap. Looked up from germline, CDR1 is SGHRS and CDR2 is YFSETQ. CDR3 length equals 14 residues.

The table lists this clonotype with many counts. The chain employs TRBV19 and TRBJ2-2, with 9 bases that match TRBD1. J gave up 8 bases and V 3 bases, and 4 bases lay outside the gene matches. The CDR3 sequence is 14 residues long. Germline V gene lookup returns CDR1 LNHDA and CDR2 SQIVND (reference sequence). CDR3 sequence: CASSIGTGWGELFF. The CDR3 DNA is TGTGCCAGTAGTATTGGGACAGGGTGGGGGGAGCTGTTTTTT.

The rearrangement links TRBV10-3 to TRBJ2-7; 8 positions agree with TRBD1. Germline-derived CDR1 and CDR2 are ENHRY and SYGVKD. V was pared by 6 bases and J by 6 bases, with 10 bases of the junction left unmatched. The CDR3 covers 14 residues. CDR3: CAIRPDRVGGEQYF. DNA for the CDR3: TGTGCCATCAGGCCGGACAGGGTGGGAGGCGAGCAGTACTTC.